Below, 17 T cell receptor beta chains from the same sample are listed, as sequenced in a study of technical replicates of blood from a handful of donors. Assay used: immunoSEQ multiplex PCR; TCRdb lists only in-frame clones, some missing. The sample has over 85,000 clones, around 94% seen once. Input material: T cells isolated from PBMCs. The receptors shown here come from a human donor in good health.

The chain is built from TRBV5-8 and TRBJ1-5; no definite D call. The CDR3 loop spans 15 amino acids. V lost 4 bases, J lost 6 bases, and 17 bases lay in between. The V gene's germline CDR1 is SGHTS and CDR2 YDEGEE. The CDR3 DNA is TGTGCCAGCAGCCCCTCGACAACAGCTGGTCAGCCCCAGCATTTT. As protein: CASSPSTTAGQPQHF.

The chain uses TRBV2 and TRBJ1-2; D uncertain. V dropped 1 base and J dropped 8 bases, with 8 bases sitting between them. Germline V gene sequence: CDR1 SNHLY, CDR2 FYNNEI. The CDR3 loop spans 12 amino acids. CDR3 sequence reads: CASSEVPRGYTF. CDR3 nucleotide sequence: TGTGCCAGCAGTGAAGTACCCAGAGGCTACACCTTC. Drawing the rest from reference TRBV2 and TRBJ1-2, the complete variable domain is EPEVTQTPSHQVTQMGQEVILRCVPISNHLYFYWYRQILGQKVEFLVSFYNNEISEKSEIFDDQFSVERPDGSNFTLKIRSTKLEDSAMYFCASSEVPRGYTFGSGTRLTVV.

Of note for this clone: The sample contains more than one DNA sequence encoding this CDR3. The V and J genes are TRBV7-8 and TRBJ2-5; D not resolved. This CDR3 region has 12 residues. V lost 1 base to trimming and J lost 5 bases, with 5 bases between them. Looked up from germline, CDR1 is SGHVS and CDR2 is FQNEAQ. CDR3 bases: TGTGCCAGCAGCTTAGTCCGGGAGACCCAGTACTTC. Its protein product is CASSLVRETQYF.

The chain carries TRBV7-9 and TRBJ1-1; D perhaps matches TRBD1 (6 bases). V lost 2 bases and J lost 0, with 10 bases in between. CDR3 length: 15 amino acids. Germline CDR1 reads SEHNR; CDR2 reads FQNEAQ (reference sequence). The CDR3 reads CASSLNREMNTEAFF. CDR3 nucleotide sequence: TGTGCCAGCAGCTTAAACAGGGAGATGAACACTGAAGCTTTCTTT.

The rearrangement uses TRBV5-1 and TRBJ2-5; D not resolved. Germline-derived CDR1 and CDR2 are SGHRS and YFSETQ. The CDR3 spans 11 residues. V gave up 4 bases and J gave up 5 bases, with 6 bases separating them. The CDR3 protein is CASSDMETQYF. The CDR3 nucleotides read TGCGCCAGCAGCGACATGGAGACCCAGTACTTC. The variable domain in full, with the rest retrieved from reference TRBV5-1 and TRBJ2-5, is KAGVTQTPRYLIKTRGQQVTLSCSPISGHRSVSWYQQTPGQGLQFLFEYFSETQRNKGNFPGRFSGRQFSNSRSEMNVSTLELGDSALYLCASSDMETQYFGPGTRLLVL.

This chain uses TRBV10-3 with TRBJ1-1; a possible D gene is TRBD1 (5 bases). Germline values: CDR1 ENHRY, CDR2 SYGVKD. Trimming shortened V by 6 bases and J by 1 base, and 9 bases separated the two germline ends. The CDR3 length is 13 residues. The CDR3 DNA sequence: TGTGCCATCAGGACAGCTCCGAACACTGAAGCTTTCTTT. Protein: CAIRTAPNTEAFF.

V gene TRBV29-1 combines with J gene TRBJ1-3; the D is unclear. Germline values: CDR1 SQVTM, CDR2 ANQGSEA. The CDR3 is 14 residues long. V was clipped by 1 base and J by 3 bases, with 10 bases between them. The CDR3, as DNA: TGCAGCGTTGAAGGCCGGGTTAGTGGAAACACCATATATTTT. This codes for CSVEGRVSGNTIYF.

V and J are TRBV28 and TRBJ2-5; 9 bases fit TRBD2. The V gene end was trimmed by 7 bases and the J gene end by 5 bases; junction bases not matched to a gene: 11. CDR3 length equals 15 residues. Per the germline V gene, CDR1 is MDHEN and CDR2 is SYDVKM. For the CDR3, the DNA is TGTGCCAGCATCGTAGCGGGAGCCACGGGGGAGACCCAGTACTTC. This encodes CASIVAGATGETQYF.

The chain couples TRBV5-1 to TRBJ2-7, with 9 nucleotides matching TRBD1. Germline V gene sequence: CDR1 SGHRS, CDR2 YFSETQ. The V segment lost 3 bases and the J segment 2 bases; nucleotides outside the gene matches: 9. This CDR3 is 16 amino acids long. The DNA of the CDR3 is TGCGCCAGCAGCTCGCACATAGACAGGGGGGCCTACGAGCAGTACTTC. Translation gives CASSSHIDRGAYEQYF.

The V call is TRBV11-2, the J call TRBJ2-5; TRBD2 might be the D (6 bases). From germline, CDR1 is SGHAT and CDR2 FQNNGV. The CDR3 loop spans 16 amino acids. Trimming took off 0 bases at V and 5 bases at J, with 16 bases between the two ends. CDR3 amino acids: CASSLEPGLRGETQYF. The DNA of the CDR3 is TGTGCCAGCAGCTTAGAACCGGGACTCCGCGGGGAGACCCAGTACTTC.

The CDR3 coding sequence is TGTGCCAGCAGCGTACTAGCGGGCACAGATACGCAGTATTTT. Its protein product is CASSVLAGTDTQYF. The chain carries TRBV9 and TRBJ2-3; TRBD2 aligns across 7 bases. Germline CDR1 SGDLS, CDR2 YYNGEE. The CDR3 covers 14 residues. The trim removed 1 base at V and 1 base at J, leaving 0 bases unmatched.

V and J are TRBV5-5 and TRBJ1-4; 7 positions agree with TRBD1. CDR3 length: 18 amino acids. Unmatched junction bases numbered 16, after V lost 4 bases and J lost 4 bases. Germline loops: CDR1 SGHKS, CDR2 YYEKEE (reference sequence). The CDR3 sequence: CASSPGTDQVQGNEKLFF. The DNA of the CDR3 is TGTGCCAGCAGCCCAGGGACAGACCAGGTTCAGGGTAATGAAAAACTGTTTTTT.

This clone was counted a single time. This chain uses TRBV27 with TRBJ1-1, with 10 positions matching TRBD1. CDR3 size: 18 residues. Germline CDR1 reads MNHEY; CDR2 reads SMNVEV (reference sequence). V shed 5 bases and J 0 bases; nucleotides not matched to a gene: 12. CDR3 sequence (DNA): TGTGCCAGCAGTCACCCAACCGGGACAGGGGCCTTGAACACTGAAGCTTTCTTT. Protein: CASSHPTGTGALNTEAFF.

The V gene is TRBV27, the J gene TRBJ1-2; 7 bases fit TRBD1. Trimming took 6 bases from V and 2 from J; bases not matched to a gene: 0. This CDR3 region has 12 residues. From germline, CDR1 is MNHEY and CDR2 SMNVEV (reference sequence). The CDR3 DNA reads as TGTGCCAGCAGGGGACAGAACTATGGCTACACCTTC. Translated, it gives CASRGQNYGYTF.

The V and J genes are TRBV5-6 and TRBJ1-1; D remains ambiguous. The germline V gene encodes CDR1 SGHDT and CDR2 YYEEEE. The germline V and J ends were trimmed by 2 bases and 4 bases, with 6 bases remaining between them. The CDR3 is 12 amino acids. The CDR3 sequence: CASSFGRTEAFF. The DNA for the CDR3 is TGTGCCAGCAGCTTCGGTCGCACTGAAGCTTTCTTT. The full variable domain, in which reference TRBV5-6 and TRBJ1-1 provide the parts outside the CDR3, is DAGVTQSPTHLIKTRGQQVTLRCSPKSGHDTVSWYQQALGQGPQFIFQYYEEEERQRGNFPDRFSGHQFPNYSSELNVNALLLGDSALYLCASSFGRTEAFFGQGTRLTVV.

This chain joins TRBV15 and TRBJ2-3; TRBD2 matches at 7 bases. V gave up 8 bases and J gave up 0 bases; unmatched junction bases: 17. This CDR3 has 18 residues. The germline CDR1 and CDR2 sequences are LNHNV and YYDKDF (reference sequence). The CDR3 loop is CATEEEPRTRSSTDTQYF. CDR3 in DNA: TGTGCCACCGAAGAGGAACCGCGGACTAGGTCTAGCACAGATACGCAGTATTTT.

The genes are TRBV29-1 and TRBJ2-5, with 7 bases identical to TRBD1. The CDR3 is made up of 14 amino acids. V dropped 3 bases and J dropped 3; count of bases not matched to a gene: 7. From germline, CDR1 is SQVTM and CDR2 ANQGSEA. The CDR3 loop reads CSVERGGPKETQYF. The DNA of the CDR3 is TGCAGCGTTGAGAGAGGGGGCCCGAAAGAGACCCAGTACTTC.